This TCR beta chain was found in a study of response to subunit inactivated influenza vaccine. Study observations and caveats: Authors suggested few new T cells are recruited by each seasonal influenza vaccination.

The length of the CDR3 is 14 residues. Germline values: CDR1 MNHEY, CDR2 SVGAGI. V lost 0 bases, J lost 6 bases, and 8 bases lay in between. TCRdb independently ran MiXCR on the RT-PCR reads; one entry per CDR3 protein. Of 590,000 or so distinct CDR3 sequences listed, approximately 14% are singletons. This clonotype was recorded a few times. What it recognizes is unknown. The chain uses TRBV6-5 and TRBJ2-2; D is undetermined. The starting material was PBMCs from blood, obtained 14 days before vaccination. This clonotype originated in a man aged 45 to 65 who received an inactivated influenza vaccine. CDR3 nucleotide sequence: TGTGCCAGCAGTTACTCGACATTAGCCGGGGAGCTGTTTTTT. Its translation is CASSYSTLAGELFF.